The next 29 T cell receptor beta chains were all read from a single sample in a study of CD8+ T cells in alopecia areata. Pooled cutaneous lymph node cells were sorted using CD4, CD8alpha, NKG2D, NKG2ACE and other markers. As the sequencing template, cDNA was produced by extracting RNA and reverse transcribing it. Some clones are missing from TCRdb's copy, which holds only in-frame ones; the method was immunoSEQ multiplex PCR. This sample includes about 19,000 clones with no singletons; its ten biggest clones take up approximately 31%. The sample comprised CD8+ T cells sorted from a lymph node. These receptors were collected from a C3H/HeJ mouse with alopecia areata. As its MHC haplotype, the strain has H2-k.

Remarks on this clone: Mouse names are used for the genes. The CDR3 is cut off 4 residues early in the read; its end comes from the germline J gene. The chain is built from TRBV31 and TRBJ2-4, with D perhaps TRBD1 or TRBD2 (5 bases each). The CDR3 is made up of 15 amino acids. CDR1 GKSSPN and CDR2 SITVG come from the germline V gene. Trimming took 0 bases from V and 2 from J, leaving 12 bases between them. CDR3 sequence reads: CAWSLGLGFQNTLYF. CDR3 DNA (partial): TGTGCCTGGAGTCTGGGGCTGGGCTTTCAAAAC.

This clone is judged medium-sized. Gene names are the mouse ones. The read falls 4 residues short of the CDR3 end, and the missing part is taken from the germline J gene. The chain uses TRBV19 and TRBJ2-7; D is ambiguous. The CDR3 runs to 11 residues. Looked up from germline, CDR1 is FNHDT and CDR2 is SITEND (reference sequence). The CDR3 sequence: CASSIGYEQYF. The CDR3 DNA, read in part, is TGTGCCAGCAGTATAGGGTAT.

This clone was observed a few times. Mouse gene names apply. The CDR3 is cut off 4 residues early in the read; its end comes from the germline J gene. The J gene is TRBJ1-1, the V gene TRBV14, with 9 bases lining up with TRBD1. Looked up from germline, CDR1 is SGHDT and CDR2 is FRDEAV. The CDR3 covers 15 residues. The trim removed 4 bases at V and 1 base at J, leaving 5 bases unmatched. The CDR3 spells CASSRTGEGNTEVFF. The DNA read from the CDR3 is TGTGCCAGCAGTCGGACAGGGGAAGGGAACACA.

About this clone itself: Mouse gene names apply. The CDR3 goes on 4 residues after the read ends, and that part is filled in from the germline J gene. This sequence joins TRBV19 and TRBJ1-1; D unclear. V lost 5 bases to trimming and J lost 3 bases, with 8 bases between them. Germline V gene lookup returns CDR1 FNHDT and CDR2 SITEND (reference sequence). The CDR3 is 12 residues long. The CDR3 here is CASSDGDTEVFF. The CDR3 DNA, read in part, is TGTGCCAGCAGCGATGGGGACACA.

For this clone: Gene names follow the mouse nomenclature. The read ends 4 residues shy of where the CDR3 ends; the end is completed using the germline J gene. V is TRBV14 and J is TRBJ2-7; tentatively, D is TRBD1 (5 bases). Germline-derived CDR1 and CDR2 are SGHDT and FRDEAV. CDR3 length: 13 amino acids. The CDR3 here is CASSFLDKYEQYF. The sequenced CDR3 bases are TGTGCCAGCAGTTTCCTGGACAAGTAT.

This clone was detected ten times or more. Genes and germline are mouse. The read terminates 4 residues ahead of where the CDR3 ends, so the germline J gene completes it. The chain links TRBV14 to TRBJ2-1; D may be TRBD1 (6 bases). Trimming pared 3 bases from V and 4 bases from J, leaving 11 bases between. This CDR3 spans 14 amino acids. In germline, CDR1 is SGHDT, CDR2 FRDEAV. CDR3 DNA, as far as it was read: TGTGCCAGCAGTTCCCCAGACAGGTATGCT. It codes for CASSSPDRYA. From start to end, the CDR3 is CASSSPDRYAEQFF.

Of note for this clone: The gene names here belong to mouse. Read sequence stops 4 residues before the CDR3 end, and the germline J gene provides the missing end. This chain links TRBV29 with TRBJ1-2; 9 bases are a match to TRBD1. V trimming: 6 bases; J trimming: 2 bases; junction bases outside the gene matches: 4. Germline CDR1 MSHET, CDR2 SYDVDS. This CDR3 contains 14 residues. The sequenced CDR3 bases are TGTGCTAGCAGACAGGGGGCGGAGAACTCC. Protein product: CASRQGAENS. The complete CDR3 sequence is CASRQGAENSDYTF. The entire variable domain, with the rest obtained from reference TRBV29 and TRBJ1-2, is as follows: DMKVTQMPRYLIKRMGENVLLECGQDMSHETMYWYRQDPGLGLQLIYISYDVDSNSEGDIPKGYRVSRKKREHFSLILDSAKTNQTSVYFCASRQGAENSDYTFGSGTRLLVI.

This clone was detected many times. Each gene name is a mouse one. The missing CDR3 end, 4 residues past where the read stops, is filled in from the germline J gene. The V and J genes are TRBV16 and TRBJ2-1, with TRBD2 matching 7 bases. The CDR3 covers 14 residues. Germline V CDR1 and CDR2: SGHSA, FRNQAP. V was clipped by 2 bases and J by 3 bases; unmatched bases: 1. CDR3 sequence: CASSLPGGYAEQFF. Partial CDR3 DNA: TGTGCAAGCAGCTTACCTGGGGGCTATGCT.

This clone was picked up many times. Gene names are the mouse ones. The read comes to an end 4 residues before the CDR3 does, leaving the germline J gene to fill in the end. The chain links TRBV31 to TRBJ2-5; 10 bases align to TRBD2. With V trimmed by 0 bases and J by 3 bases, 0 bases remained unmatched. Germline CDR1 and CDR2: GKSSPN and SITVG. The CDR3 covers 14 residues. CDR3 DNA, as far as it was read: TGTGCCTGGAGTCTACTGGGGGGGCAAGAC. Translating gives CAWSLLGGQD. In full, the CDR3 is CAWSLLGGQDTQYF.

This clone was observed a few times. The genes and germline here are from mouse. Read coverage stops 4 residues before the CDR3 terminus; the germline J gene supplies the remainder. The chain joins TRBV17 to TRBJ2-7; 9 positions match TRBD1. The CDR3 length is 16 residues. V shed 0 bases and J 0 bases; nucleotides not matched to a gene: 3. Per the germline V gene, CDR1 is MNHDT and CDR2 is YYDKIL. The part of the CDR3 DNA that was read is TGTGCTAGCAGTAGAGATGGACAGGGGAGCTCCTAT. Its translation is CASSRDGQGSSY. The entire CDR3 is CASSRDGQGSSYEQYF.

This clone was counted at least ten times. Gene names follow the mouse nomenclature. The CDR3 end falls 4 residues outside the read, so it is completed with the germline J gene. The chain is built from TRBV19 and TRBJ1-4; 10 nucleotides align to TRBD1. The CDR3 has 16 amino acids. Germline assignment: CDR1 FNHDT and CDR2 SITEND (reference sequence). V was pared by 1 base and J by 4 bases, with 4 bases of the junction left unmatched. The CDR3 DNA, read in part, is TGTGCCAGCAGTATAACCGGGACAGGGGACAACGAA. Amino acid sequence: CASSITGTGDNE. In full, the CDR3 is CASSITGTGDNERLFF.

In this sample, this clone turned up many times. Genes and germline are mouse. The observed sequence ends 4 residues before the CDR3 terminus, with the missing tail filled in from the germline J gene. The chain is built from TRBV16 and TRBJ2-3, with TRBD1 as a possible D gene (6 bases). Trimming stripped 3 bases from V and 0 bases from J, with 10 bases between. In germline, CDR1 is SGHSA, CDR2 FRNQAP. The CDR3 runs 15 residues. CDR3 DNA (partial): TGTGCAAGCAGCTTCGGGACAACTAGTGCAGAA. Amino acid sequence: CASSFGTTSAE. The complete CDR3 reads CASSFGTTSAETLYF.

This clone was observed many times. Genes here carry mouse names. The read halts 4 residues ahead of the CDR3 end, with the missing end drawn from the germline J gene. The V call is TRBV14, the J call TRBJ2-1, with 11 positions matching TRBD2. CDR3 length: 14 amino acids. V was clipped by 2 bases and J by 6 bases; unmatched bases: 1. The V gene's germline CDR1 is SGHDT and CDR2 FRDEAV. The CDR3 DNA, read in part, is TGTGCCAGCAGTTTGGACTGGGGGGTTGCT. This codes for CASSLDWGVA. The CDR3 in full is CASSLDWGVAEQFF.

This clone occurred many times. Genes and germline are mouse. The CDR3 end is not reached by the read, which stops 4 residues before it; the germline J gene fills it in. V and J are TRBV1 and TRBJ2-2; TRBD1 matches at 7 bases. The CDR3 contains 15 residues. CDR1 is NSQYPW and CDR2 is LRSPGD in the germline V gene (reference sequence). V trimming: 0 bases; J trimming: 3 bases; junction bases outside the gene matches: 1. The CDR3 here is CTCSADGTDTGQLYF. The part of the CDR3 DNA that was read is TGCACCTGCAGTGCAGATGGGACAGACACCGGG.

As regards this clone: Gene labels here are mouse ones. With the read ending 4 residues before the CDR3 end, the germline J gene is used to fill in that end. V usage is TRBV1 and J usage is TRBJ2-4; TRBD2 agrees at 7 bases. Germline trimming cut 3 bases from V and 0 bases from J; bases unmatched to any gene: 6. This CDR3 has 16 amino acids. The germline V gene has CDR1 NSQYPW and CDR2 LRSPGD (reference sequence). CDR3 DNA, as far as it was read: TGCACCTGCAGTGCTCCTCGACTGGGTAGTCAAAAC. Encoded protein: CTCSAPRLGSQN. The complete CDR3 reads CTCSAPRLGSQNTLYF.

Regarding this clone: The gene names given are mouse names. The CDR3 is cut off 4 residues early in the read; its end comes from the germline J gene. The chain has TRBV19 and TRBJ2-1; TRBD1 matches 11 bases. Trimming cost V 5 bases and J 1 base; bases outside gene matches: 5. This CDR3 has 16 residues. CDR1 FNHDT and CDR2 SITEND come from the germline V gene (reference sequence). Here the CDR3 reads CASSPGQGANYAEQFF. The DNA read from the CDR3 is TGTGCCAGCAGCCCCGGACAGGGGGCGAACTATGCT.

This clone was observed a handful of times. Gene and germline names: mouse. Read sequence stops 4 residues before the CDR3 end, and the germline J gene provides the missing end. The chain links TRBV19 to TRBJ2-1; D unresolved. This CDR3 has 12 amino acids. Per germline, CDR1 FNHDT and CDR2 SITEND (reference sequence). V was clipped by 0 bases and J by 6 bases, with 4 bases between them. Incomplete CDR3 DNA: TGTGCCAGCAGTATAGGGGGTGCT. Protein sequence: CASSIGGA. The CDR3, in full, reads CASSIGGAEQFF.

This clone was seen a few times. Genes and germline come from the mouse. The read stops 4 residues short of the end of the CDR3; the missing end is completed from the germline J gene. The gene calls are TRBV1 and TRBJ2-4; D is ambiguous. Per the germline V gene, CDR1 is NSQYPW and CDR2 is LRSPGD (reference sequence). V gave up 3 bases and J gave up 0 bases, with 7 bases separating them. The CDR3 is 14 residues long. The CDR3 loop is CTCSAHNSQNTLYF. The sequenced CDR3 bases are TGCACCTGCAGTGCCCACAATAGTCAAAAC.

A note on this clone: Gene names are mouse gene names. The missing CDR3 end, 4 residues past where the read stops, is filled in from the germline J gene. The chain is built from TRBV19 and TRBJ2-3; TRBD2 matches at 9 bases. The germline V gene has CDR1 FNHDT and CDR2 SITEND (reference sequence). The length of the CDR3 is 15 residues. After removal of 0 bases from V and 3 bases from J, the junction contained 2 bases not matched to a gene. The covered CDR3 bases are TGTGCCAGCAGTATAGGTGGGGGGGCCGCAGAA. This gives the protein CASSIGGGAAE. The whole CDR3 protein is CASSIGGGAAETLYF.

With regard to this clone: Each gene name is a mouse one. The CDR3 end is not reached by the read, which stops 4 residues before it; the germline J gene fills it in. This chain joins TRBV14 and TRBJ1-1; 9 bases line up with TRBD1. This CDR3 comprises 14 residues. V gave up 2 bases and J gave up 1 base; unmatched junction bases: 0. Per germline, CDR1 SGHDT and CDR2 FRDEAV. The CDR3 sequence: CASSLGQGNTEVFF. The CDR3 bases that were read are TGTGCCAGCAGTTTGGGACAGGGAAACACA.

Concerning this clone itself: Genes and germline come from the mouse. From the germline J gene comes the end of the CDR3, since the read stops 4 residues before it. The chain is built from TRBV1 and TRBJ2-5, with 12 positions matching TRBD2. The CDR3 length is 14 residues. CDR1 NSQYPW and CDR2 LRSPGD come from the germline V gene (reference sequence). The CDR3 loop reads CTCRGDWGEDTQYF. Partial CDR3 DNA: TGCACCTGCAGAGGGGACTGGGGGGAGGAC. Filled out from reference TRBV1 and TRBJ2-5, the complete variable domain reads VTLLEQNPRWRLVPRGQAVNLRCILKNSQYPWMSWYQQDLQKQLQWLFTLRSPGDKEVKSLPGADYLATRVTDTELRLQVANMSQGRTLYCTCRGDWGEDTQYFGPGTRLLVL.

This clone was recorded a few times. The genes and germline here are from mouse. The read ends 4 residues shy of where the CDR3 ends; the end is completed using the germline J gene. The chain joins TRBV13-1 to TRBJ2-7; 13 bases are shared with TRBD2. Germline V gene lookup returns CDR1 NSHNY and CDR2 SYGAGN. This CDR3 spans 14 amino acids. CDR3 bases read: TGTGCCAGCAGTGGGGACTGGGGGGGTTAT. Protein product: CASSGDWGGY. The full CDR3 reads CASSGDWGGYEQYF.

This clone was seen a handful of times. The gene names here belong to mouse. The sequenced fragment ends 4 residues before the CDR3 boundary, so the rest is inferred from the germline J gene. The chain is built from TRBV13-3 and TRBJ2-5; 9 bases match TRBD1. The CDR3 covers 15 residues. V shed 4 bases, J shed 2 bases, and the junction held 5 bases outside the gene matches. CDR1 is NNHDY and CDR2 is SYVADS in the germline V gene. The sequenced part of the CDR3 DNA is TGTGCCAGCAGTCCACAGGGGGCCGGCCAAGAC. Protein product: CASSPQGAGQD. The complete CDR3 reads CASSPQGAGQDTQYF.

This clone has at least ten counts. Here the gene names and germline are mouse. The read terminates 4 residues ahead of where the CDR3 ends, so the germline J gene completes it. The chain uses TRBV1 and TRBJ2-7; D is unresolved. Germline loops: CDR1 NSQYPW, CDR2 LRSPGD (reference sequence). The V gene lost 0 bases and the J gene lost 0 bases, with 6 bases spanning the gap. The CDR3 spans 14 residues. CDR3 sequence: CTCSADWVSYEQYF. CDR3 DNA, as far as it was read: TGCACCTGCAGTGCAGATTGGGTCTCCTAT.

This clone has only a few counts. The gene names given are mouse names. Sequencing ends 4 residues short of the CDR3 end; the germline J gene provides the rest. The rearrangement links TRBV14 to TRBJ2-7; 9 bases fit TRBD2. Germline values: CDR1 SGHDT, CDR2 FRDEAV. V shed 2 bases and J 3 bases; nucleotides not matched to a gene: 3. The CDR3 has 14 residues. Incomplete CDR3 DNA: TGTGCCAGCAGTTTACGACTGGGGGACTAT. Translating gives CASSLRLGDY. The full CDR3 sequence reads CASSLRLGDYEQYF.

Points on this clone: Gene names denote mouse genes. Coverage ceases 4 residues before the CDR3 finishes, and the germline J gene fills in the end. This chain links TRBV19 with TRBJ2-5; 7 nucleotides agree with TRBD1. CDR1 and CDR2 from the germline V gene are FNHDT and SITEND (reference sequence). The CDR3 is 15 residues long. The trim removed 4 bases at V and 0 bases at J, leaving 5 bases unmatched. CDR3 DNA (partial): TGTGCCAGCAGTTCCCGGGACAGTAACCAAGAC. Its protein is CASSSRDSNQD. The entire CDR3 is CASSSRDSNQDTQYF.

Concerning this clone: All gene names here are mouse names. The read halts 4 residues ahead of the CDR3 end, with the missing end drawn from the germline J gene. J is TRBJ2-3 and V is TRBV13-3; 9 nucleotides line up with TRBD1. The germline gives CDR1 NNHDY, CDR2 SYVADS. After removal of 2 bases from V and 1 base from J, the junction contained 5 bases not matched to a gene. The CDR3 loop spans 16 amino acids. CDR3 region: CASSETGGAGAETLYF. Incomplete CDR3 DNA: TGTGCCAGCAGTGAAACAGGGGGCGCCGGTGCAGAA.

This clone was seen ten or more times. Mouse germline and gene names are used. The read ends 4 residues early relative to the CDR3; the germline J gene fills the gap. The rearrangement links TRBV19 to TRBJ2-1; possibly TRBD1 for D (6 bases). The CDR3 spans 14 residues. Trimming left V 4 bases short and J 1 base short, with 9 bases between. Germline CDR1 and CDR2: FNHDT and SITEND (reference sequence). CDR3: CASSRDKNYAEQFF. The covered CDR3 bases are TGTGCCAGCAGTCGGGACAAAAACTATGCT.

Comments on this clone: Gene names refer to mouse genes. The read terminates 4 residues ahead of where the CDR3 ends, so the germline J gene completes it. The chain couples TRBV1 to TRBJ1-1; maybe TRBD1 (5 bases). The CDR3 is made up of 14 amino acids. Germline assignment: CDR1 NSQYPW and CDR2 LRSPGD (reference sequence). V was cut by 1 base and J by 3 bases, with 9 bases left in between. The CDR3 DNA, read in part, is TGCACCTGCAGTGCAGTTGGGGGTGACACA. Encoded protein: CTCSAVGGDT. The CDR3, in full, reads CTCSAVGGDTEVFF.